This TCR beta chain emerged from a study of T-cell reconstitution after alpha-beta-depleted transplantation in children. Germline CDR1 SGHVS, CDR2 FNYEAQ. The germline V and J ends were trimmed by 3 bases and 5 bases, with 10 bases remaining between them. CDR3 size: 13 residues. TCRbeta library construction was performed incorporating unique molecular identifiers. Using its own MiXCR run on the PCR reads, TCRdb lists one record per CDR3 protein. This repertoire shows a few hundred thousand distinct CDR3 sequences, roughly two fifths found once; its top ten account for 27%. V gene TRBV7-6 combines with J gene TRBJ2-5; tentative D call: TRBD2 (5 bases). Sequencing was performed on PBMCs, taken before TCRalphabeta/CD19-depleted stem cell transplant. The sequence derives from a girl aged 2 to 9 with aplastic anemia, due to receive a stem cell transplant. DNA for the CDR3: TGTGCCAGCAGCTTCGGACTGAGCGAGACCCAGTACTTC. It specifies CASSFGLSETQYF.